This TCR beta chain appears in the sequencing data of a study of PD-L1 blockade in urothelial cancer. Across the study: Patients had undergone 0 to 3 prior chemotherapy regimens. Researchers looked at the blood 3 weeks (second dose) and 6 weeks after treatment began.

Synthetic TCR analog templates were added to each PCR reaction. Profiling relied on immunoSEQ multiplex PCR, and the TCRdb table lists in-frame clones only, not all of them. The sample lists around 110,000 clones; 85% to 95% were seen once. The study, taken as a whole, reports: Better survival was predicted when blood TCR clonality before treatment fell below the median.

The CDR3 totals 13 residues. Per the germline V gene, CDR1 is SGHRS and CDR2 is YFSETQ. V gave up 4 bases and J gave up 11 bases; unmatched junction bases: 11. Time point here: peripheral blood 6 weeks after treatment start. This clone was observed once. The antigen is unknown. V usage is TRBV5-1 and J usage is TRBJ1-1, with 7 bases that match TRBD1. The TCR was taken from a man aged 55 to 69 with urothelial cancer. The material sequenced was PBMCs, taken around atezolizumab (anti-PD-L1) treatment. CDR3 sequence (DNA): TGCGCCAGCAGCCTAAGGGACAGCGGGTATGCTTTCTTT. Translating gives CASSLRDSGYAFF.